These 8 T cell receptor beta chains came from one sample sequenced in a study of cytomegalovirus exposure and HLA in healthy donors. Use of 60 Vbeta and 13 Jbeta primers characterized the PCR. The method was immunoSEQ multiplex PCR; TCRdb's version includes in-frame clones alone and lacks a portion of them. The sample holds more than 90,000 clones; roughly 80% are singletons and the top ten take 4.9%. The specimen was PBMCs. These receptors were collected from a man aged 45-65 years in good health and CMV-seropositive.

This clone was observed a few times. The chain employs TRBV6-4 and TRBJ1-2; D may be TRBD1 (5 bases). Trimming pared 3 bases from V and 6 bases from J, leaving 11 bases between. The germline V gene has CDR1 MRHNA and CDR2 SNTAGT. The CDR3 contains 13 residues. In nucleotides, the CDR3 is TGTGCCAGCAGTGATAGGACAACCCATGGCTACACCTTC. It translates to CASSDRTTHGYTF.

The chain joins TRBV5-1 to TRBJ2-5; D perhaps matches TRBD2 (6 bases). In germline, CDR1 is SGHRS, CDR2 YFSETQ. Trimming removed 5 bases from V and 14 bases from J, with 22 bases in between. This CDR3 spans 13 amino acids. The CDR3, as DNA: TGCGCCAGCAGGTTCGAAACTAGGGACTCCTTCTACTTC. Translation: CASRFETRDSFYF.

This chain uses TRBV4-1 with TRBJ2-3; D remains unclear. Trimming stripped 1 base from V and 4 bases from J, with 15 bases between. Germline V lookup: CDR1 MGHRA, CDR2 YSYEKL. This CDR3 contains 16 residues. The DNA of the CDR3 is TGCGCCAGCAGCCAAGTTAGCTGGTCTAACGCAGATACGCAGTATTTT. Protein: CASSQVSWSNADTQYF.

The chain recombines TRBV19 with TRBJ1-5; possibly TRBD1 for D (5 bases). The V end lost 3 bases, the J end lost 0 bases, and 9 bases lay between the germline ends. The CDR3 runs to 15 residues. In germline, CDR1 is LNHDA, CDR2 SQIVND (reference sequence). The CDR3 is CASSMTADSNQPQHF. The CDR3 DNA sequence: TGTGCCAGTAGTATGACAGCCGATAGCAATCAGCCCCAGCATTTT.

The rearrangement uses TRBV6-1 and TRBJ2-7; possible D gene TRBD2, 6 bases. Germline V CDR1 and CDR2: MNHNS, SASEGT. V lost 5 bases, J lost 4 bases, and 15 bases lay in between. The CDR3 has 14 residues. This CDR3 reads CASSMGGTIYEQYF. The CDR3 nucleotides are TGTGCCAGCAGTATGGGCGGGACGATATACGAGCAGTACTTC.

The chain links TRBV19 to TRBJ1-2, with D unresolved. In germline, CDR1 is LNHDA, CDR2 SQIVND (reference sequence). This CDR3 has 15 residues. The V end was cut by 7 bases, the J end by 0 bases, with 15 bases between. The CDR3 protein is CASTPRTGANYGYTF. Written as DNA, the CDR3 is TGTGCCAGTACCCCTAGGACTGGAGCTAACTATGGCTACACCTTC.

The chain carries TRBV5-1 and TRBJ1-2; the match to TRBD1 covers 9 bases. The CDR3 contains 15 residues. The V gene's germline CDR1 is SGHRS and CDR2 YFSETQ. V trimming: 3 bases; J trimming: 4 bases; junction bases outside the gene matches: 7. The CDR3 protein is CASSWTGETSYGYTF. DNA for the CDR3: TGCGCCAGCAGCTGGACAGGGGAAACTAGCTATGGCTACACCTTC.

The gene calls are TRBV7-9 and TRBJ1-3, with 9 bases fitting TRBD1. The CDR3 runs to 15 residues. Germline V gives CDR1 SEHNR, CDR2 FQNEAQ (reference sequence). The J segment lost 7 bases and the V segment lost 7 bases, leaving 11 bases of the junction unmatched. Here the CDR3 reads CASTPMLGQGNTIYF. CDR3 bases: TGTGCCAGCACCCCTATGCTGGGACAGGGCAACACCATATATTTT.